This entry features one T cell receptor beta chain sequence. Original methodology: The assay estimated nucleated cells by amplifying reference gene primers. Sequenced by immunoSEQ multiplex PCR; TCRdb stores in-frame clones only, minus some. V and J calls and clone size are given by that table; D and trimming were obtained from the DNA. The sample shows some 200,000 clones, 70% to 90% of them seen only once. These data come from a study of blood T cell repertoires in COVID-19. Study background: The United States, Italy and Spain were the sources of the acute and convalescent COVID-19 samples. From T cells, B-cell-depleted T cells, or PBMCs came the material, which was cDNA or gDNA.

The CDR3 extends over 12 amino acids. V lost 9 bases and J 2 bases, leaving 10 bases between the germline ends. Germline-derived CDR1 and CDR2 are MDHEN and SYDVKM. This clonotype originated in a human donor in a cohort sampled during active COVID-19. The source material was peripheral blood. The gene calls are TRBV28 and TRBJ2-5, with unresolved D. The DNA of the CDR3 is TGTGCCAGGCAGCTAGAACAAGAGACCCAGTACTTC. Amino acid sequence: CARQLEQETQYF.